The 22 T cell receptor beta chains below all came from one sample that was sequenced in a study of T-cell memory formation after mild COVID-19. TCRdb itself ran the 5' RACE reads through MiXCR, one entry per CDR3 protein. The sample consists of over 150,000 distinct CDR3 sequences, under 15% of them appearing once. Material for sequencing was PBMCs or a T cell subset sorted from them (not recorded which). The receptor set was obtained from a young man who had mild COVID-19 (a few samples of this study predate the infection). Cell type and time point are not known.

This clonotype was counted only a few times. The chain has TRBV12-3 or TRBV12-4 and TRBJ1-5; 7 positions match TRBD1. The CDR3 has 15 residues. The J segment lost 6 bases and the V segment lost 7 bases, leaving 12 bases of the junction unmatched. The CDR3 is CASTLGQGEGQPQHF. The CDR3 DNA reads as TGTGCCAGCACACTGGGCCAGGGGGAGGGTCAGCCCCAGCATTTT.

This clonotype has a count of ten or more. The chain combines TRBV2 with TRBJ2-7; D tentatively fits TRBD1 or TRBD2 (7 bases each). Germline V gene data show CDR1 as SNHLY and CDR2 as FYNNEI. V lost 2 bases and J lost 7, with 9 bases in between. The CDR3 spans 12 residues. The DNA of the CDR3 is TGTGCCAGCAGTGAACAGGGGGGGGAGCAGTACTTC. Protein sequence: CASSEQGGEQYF.

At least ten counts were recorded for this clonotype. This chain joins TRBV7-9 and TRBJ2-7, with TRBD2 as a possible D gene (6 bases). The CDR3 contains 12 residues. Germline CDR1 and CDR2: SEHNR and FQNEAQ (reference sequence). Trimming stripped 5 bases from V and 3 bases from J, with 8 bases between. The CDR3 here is CASSRELYEQYF. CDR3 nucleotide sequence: TGTGCCAGCAGCCGGGAGCTCTACGAGCAGTACTTC. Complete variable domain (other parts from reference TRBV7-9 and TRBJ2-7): DTGVSQNPRHKITKRGQNVTFRCDPISEHNRLYWYRQTLGQGPEFLTYFQNEAQLEKSRLLSDRFSAERPKGSFSTLEIQRTEQGDSAMYLCASSRELYEQYFGPGTRLTVT.

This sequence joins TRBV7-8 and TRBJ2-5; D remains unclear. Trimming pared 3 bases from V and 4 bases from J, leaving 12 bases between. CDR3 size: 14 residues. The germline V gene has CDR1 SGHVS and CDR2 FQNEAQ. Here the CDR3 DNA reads TGTGCCAGCAGCTTGTCCCGGGCCCCAGAGACCCAGTACTTC. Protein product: CASSLSRAPETQYF.

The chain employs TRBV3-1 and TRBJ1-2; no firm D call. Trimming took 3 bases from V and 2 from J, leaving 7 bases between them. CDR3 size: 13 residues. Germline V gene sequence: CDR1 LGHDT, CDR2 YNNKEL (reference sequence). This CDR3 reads CASSQAGNYGYTF. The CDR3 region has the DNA TGTGCCAGCAGCCAGGCGGGAAACTATGGCTACACCTTC.

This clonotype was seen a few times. CDR3 sequence reads: CASSLMRQDSYEQYV. The CDR3 region has the DNA TGCGCCAGCAGCTTGATGAGACAGGACTCCTACGAGCAGTACGTC. V and J are TRBV5-1 and TRBJ2-7; TRBD1 is a possible D gene (6 bases). Germline-derived CDR1 and CDR2 are SGHRS and YFSETQ. The CDR3 has 15 residues. V shed 1 base and J shed 0 bases, with 11 bases lying between them.

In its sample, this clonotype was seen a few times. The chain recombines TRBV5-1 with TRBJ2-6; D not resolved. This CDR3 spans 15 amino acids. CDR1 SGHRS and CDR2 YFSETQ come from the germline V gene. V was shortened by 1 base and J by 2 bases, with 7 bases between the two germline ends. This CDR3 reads CASSLFWAGANVLTF. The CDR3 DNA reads TGCGCCAGCAGCTTGTTTTGGGCTGGGGCCAACGTCCTGACTTTC.

In nucleotides, the CDR3 is TGTGCCACCAGCAGAGATCCCAGGGTCCCGTATGGCTACACCTTC. Amino acids: CATSRDPRVPYGYTF. The chain is built from TRBV15 and TRBJ1-2; a weak D match, TRBD1 (5 bases). Trimming removed 0 bases from V and 5 bases from J, with 13 bases in between. Looked up from germline, CDR1 is LNHNV and CDR2 is YYDKDF (reference sequence). The CDR3 is 15 residues long.

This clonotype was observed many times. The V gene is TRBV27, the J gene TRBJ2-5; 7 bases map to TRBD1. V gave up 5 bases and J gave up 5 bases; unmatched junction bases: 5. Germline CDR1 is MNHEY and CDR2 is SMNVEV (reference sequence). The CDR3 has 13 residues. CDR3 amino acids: CASSLTGLETQYF. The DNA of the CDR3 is TGTGCCAGCAGTCTGACAGGGTTGGAGACCCAGTACTTC.

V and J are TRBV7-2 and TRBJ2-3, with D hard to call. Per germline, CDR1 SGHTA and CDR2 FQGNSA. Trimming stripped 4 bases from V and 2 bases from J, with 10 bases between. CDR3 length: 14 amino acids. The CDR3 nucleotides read TGTGCCAGCAGCTACTCGGAAGCCACAGATACGCAGTATTTT. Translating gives CASSYSEATDTQYF.

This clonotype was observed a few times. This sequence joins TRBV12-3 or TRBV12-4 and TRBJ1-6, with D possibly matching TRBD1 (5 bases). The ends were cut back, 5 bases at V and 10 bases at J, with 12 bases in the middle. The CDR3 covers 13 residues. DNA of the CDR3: TGTGCCAGCAGTCCTAATAGGGACTCACCCCTCCACTTT. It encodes CASSPNRDSPLHF.

CDR3 in DNA: TGTGCCAGCAGTTTTGAGGGGGAGAGCAATCAGCCCCAGCATTTT. Translated, it gives CASSFEGESNQPQHF. The gene calls are TRBV12-3 or TRBV12-4 and TRBJ1-5, with D tentatively TRBD1 (6 bases). The CDR3 has 15 residues. Trimming removed 3 bases at V and 1 base at J, with 10 bases between.

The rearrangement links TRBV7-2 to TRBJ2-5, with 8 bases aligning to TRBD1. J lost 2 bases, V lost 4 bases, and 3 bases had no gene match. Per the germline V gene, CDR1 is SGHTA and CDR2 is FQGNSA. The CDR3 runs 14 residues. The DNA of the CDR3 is TGTGCCAGCAGCTACTGGACAGGGCAAGAGACCCAGTACTTC. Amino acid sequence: CASSYWTGQETQYF.

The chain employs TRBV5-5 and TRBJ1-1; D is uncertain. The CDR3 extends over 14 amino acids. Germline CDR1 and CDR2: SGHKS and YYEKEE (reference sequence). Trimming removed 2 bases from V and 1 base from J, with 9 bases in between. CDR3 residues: CASSLVSPNTEAFF. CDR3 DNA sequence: TGTGCCAGCAGCTTAGTCAGCCCGAACACTGAAGCTTTCTTT.

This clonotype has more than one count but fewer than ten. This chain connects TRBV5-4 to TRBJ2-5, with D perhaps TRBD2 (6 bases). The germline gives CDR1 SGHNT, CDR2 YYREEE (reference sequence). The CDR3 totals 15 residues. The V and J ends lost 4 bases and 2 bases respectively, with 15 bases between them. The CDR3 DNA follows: TGTGCCAGCAGCCTCGGGACTCCTGGGCAAGAGACCCAGTACTTC. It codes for CASSLGTPGQETQYF.

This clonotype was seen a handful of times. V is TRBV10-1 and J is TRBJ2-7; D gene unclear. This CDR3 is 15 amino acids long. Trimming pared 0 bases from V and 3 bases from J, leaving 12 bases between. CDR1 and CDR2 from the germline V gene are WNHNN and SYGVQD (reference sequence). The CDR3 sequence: CASSESNLGIYEQYF. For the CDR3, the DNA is TGCGCCAGCAGTGAGTCGAACCTTGGAATCTACGAGCAGTACTTC.

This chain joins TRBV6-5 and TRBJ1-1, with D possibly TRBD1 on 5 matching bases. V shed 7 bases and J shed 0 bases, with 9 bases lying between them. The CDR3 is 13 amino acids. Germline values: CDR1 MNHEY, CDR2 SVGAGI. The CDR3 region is CASNRGMNTEAFF. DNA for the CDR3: TGTGCCAGCAATCGGGGCATGAACACTGAAGCTTTCTTT.

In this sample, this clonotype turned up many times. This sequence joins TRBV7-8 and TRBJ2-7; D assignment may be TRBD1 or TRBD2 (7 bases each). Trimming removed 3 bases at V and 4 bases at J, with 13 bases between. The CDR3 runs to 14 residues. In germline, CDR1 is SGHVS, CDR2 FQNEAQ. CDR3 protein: CASSFQGGRYEQYF. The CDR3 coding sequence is TGTGCCAGCAGCTTTCAGGGGGGGCGGTACGAGCAGTACTTC.

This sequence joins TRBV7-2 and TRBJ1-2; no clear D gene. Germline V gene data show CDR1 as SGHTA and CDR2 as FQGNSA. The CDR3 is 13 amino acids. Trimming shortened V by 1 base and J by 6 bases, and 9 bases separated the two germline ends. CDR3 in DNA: TGTGCCAGCAGCTTAGGTCCCCTAGATGGCTACACCTTC. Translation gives CASSLGPLDGYTF.

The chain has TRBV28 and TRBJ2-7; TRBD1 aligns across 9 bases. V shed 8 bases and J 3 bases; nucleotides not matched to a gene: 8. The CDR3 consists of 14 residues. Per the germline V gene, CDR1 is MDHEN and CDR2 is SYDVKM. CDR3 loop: CASRGQGMDYEQYV. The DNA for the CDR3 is TGTGCCAGCCGGGGACAGGGCATGGACTACGAGCAGTACGTC.

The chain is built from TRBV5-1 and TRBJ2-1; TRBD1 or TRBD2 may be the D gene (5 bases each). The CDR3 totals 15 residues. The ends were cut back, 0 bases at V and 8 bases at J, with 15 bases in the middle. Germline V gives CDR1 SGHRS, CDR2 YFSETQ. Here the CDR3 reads CASSLVVAIGDEQFF. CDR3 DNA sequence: TGCGCCAGCAGCTTGGTAGTAGCGATAGGGGATGAGCAGTTCTTC.

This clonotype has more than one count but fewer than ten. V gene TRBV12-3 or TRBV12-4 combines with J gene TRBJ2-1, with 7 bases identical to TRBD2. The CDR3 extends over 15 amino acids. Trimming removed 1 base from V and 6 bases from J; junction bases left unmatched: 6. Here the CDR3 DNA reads TGTGCCAGCAGTTTAGGGTTCAGCGGGGTCAATGAGCAGTTCTTC. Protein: CASSLGFSGVNEQFF.